This T cell receptor (beta chain) is drawn from a study of Ad26.COV2.S vaccination and SARS-CoV-2 variants. Described treatment: roughly 19 received Ad26.COV2.S at low or high dose, single or two shots; 5 received placebo; per-sample allocation not given. Repertoires come from day 63 after the first vaccine or placebo injection. Adults aged 18-55 years in Boston included the donor. Wuhan-strain SARS-CoV-2 spike was expressed by the Ad26 vector that made up the vaccine. Profiling relied on immunoSEQ multiplex PCR, and the TCRdb table lists in-frame clones only, not all of them. The sample contains 450,000 to 550,000 clones, roughly 89% of which appear only once. Of note for this clone: Its antigen is as yet unknown.

Broader study findings: Greater spike-specific TCR breadth was seen in vaccine recipients than in placebo recipients.

CDR1 DFQATT and CDR2 SNEGSKA come from the germline V gene (reference sequence). The CDR3 runs to 15 residues. V dropped 3 bases and J dropped 1 base, with 14 bases sitting between them. The TCR comes from a person between 18 and 65 years old who received the Ad26.COV2.S COVID-19 vaccine or a placebo. Sequences were derived from peripheral blood, sampled in a trial of Ad26.COV2.S vaccine versus placebo. V is TRBV20-1 and J is TRBJ2-3; D perhaps matches TRBD1 (5 bases). Here the CDR3 reads CSASGAVTGTDTQYF. The CDR3 DNA follows: TGCAGTGCTAGTGGGGCGGTGACGGGCACAGATACGCAGTATTTT.